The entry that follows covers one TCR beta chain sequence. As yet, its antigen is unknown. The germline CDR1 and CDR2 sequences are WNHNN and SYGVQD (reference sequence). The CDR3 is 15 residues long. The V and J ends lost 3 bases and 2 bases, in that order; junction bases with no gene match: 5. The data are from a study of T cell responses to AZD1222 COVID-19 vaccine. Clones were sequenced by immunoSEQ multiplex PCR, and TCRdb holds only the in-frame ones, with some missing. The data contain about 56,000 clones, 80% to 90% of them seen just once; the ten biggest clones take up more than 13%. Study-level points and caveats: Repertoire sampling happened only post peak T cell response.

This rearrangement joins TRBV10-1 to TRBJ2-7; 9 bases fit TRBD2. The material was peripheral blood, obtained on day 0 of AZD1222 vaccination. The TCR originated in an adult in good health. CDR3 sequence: CASSDGASGAYEQYF. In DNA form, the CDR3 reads TGCGCCAGCAGTGATGGAGCTAGCGGGGCCTACGAGCAGTACTTC.